These 10 T cell receptor beta chains originate from one sample sequenced in a study of OX40 agonist ivuxolimab in advanced cancers. Method: immunoSEQ multiplex PCR; TCRdb's copy keeps in-frame clones and lacks some. The sample carries tens of thousands of clones, around 80% recorded once. The material was CD4+ or CD8+ T cells sorted from blood, obtained in a trial of the OX40 agonist ivuxolimab. These receptors were obtained from an adult with an advanced solid tumor such as melanoma, head and neck, liver or kidney cancer.

The rearrangement links TRBV7-9 to TRBJ2-7; D unresolved. V lost 1 base and J lost 9, with 7 bases in between. The CDR3 covers 11 residues. CDR1 SEHNR and CDR2 FQNEAQ come from the germline V gene (reference sequence). For the CDR3, the DNA is TGTGCCAGCAGCTTAGACGTAGTGCAGTACTTC. This codes for CASSLDVVQYF.

The chain carries TRBV9 and TRBJ1-1, with D tentatively TRBD1 (5 bases). The CDR3 is 13 amino acids. Germline V lookup: CDR1 SGDLS, CDR2 YYNGEE. V lost 6 bases and J 3 bases, leaving 12 bases between the germline ends. The CDR3 sequence is CASTQGRDTEAFF. The CDR3 DNA reads as TGTGCCAGCACCCAGGGTAGGGACACTGAAGCTTTCTTT.

The CDR3 nucleotides read TGCGCCAGCAGCCAAGAATTCGGGGGGAGGGCCCTCACAGATACGCAGTATTTT. It is translated as CASSQEFGGRALTDTQYF. This chain uses TRBV4-3 with TRBJ2-3; 7 bases match TRBD2. V trimming: 0 bases; J trimming: 2 bases; junction bases outside the gene matches: 11. This CDR3 spans 18 amino acids. Germline V gene sequence: CDR1 LGHNA, CDR2 YSLEER.

This chain uses TRBV28 with TRBJ2-7; TRBD2 might be the D (6 bases). Per the germline V gene, CDR1 is MDHEN and CDR2 is SYDVKM. The length of the CDR3 is 11 residues. Trimming shortened V by 8 bases and J by 7 bases, and 12 bases separated the two germline ends. As DNA, the CDR3 is TGTGCCAGCCTAATGGGGGGTGAGCAGTACTTC. Protein: CASLMGGEQYF.

The chain couples TRBV15 to TRBJ1-2; no firm D call. V lost 1 base and J lost 2, with 5 bases in between. The CDR3 is 13 amino acids. The V gene's germline CDR1 is LNHNV and CDR2 YYDKDF (reference sequence). The CDR3 region has the DNA TGTGCCACCAGCAGAGCCATGAACTATGGCTACACCTTC. Translation gives CATSRAMNYGYTF.

This chain links TRBV11-3 with TRBJ1-1; TRBD1 matches 9 bases. Losses at the gene ends were 4 bases for V and 2 bases for J; bases not matched to a gene: 5. This CDR3 contains 15 residues. Germline values: CDR1 SGHNT, CDR2 YENEEA. The chain's CDR3 is CASSSGQGSNTEAFF. The CDR3 DNA reads as TGTGCCAGCAGCTCGGGACAGGGCTCAAACACTGAAGCTTTCTTT.

This clone has only a few counts. This rearrangement joins TRBV7-3 to TRBJ2-2; 7 nucleotides line up with TRBD2. This CDR3 has 16 amino acids. CDR1 and CDR2 (germline): SGHTA, FQGTGA. With 5 bases clipped from V and 6 bases from J, the junction kept 12 bases outside the gene matches. In DNA form, the CDR3 reads TGTGCCAGCAGCAGCGTACCGGGGGGTGTCGCCGGGGAGCTGTTTTTT. The encoded protein is CASSSVPGGVAGELFF.

The V call is TRBV11-3, the J call TRBJ2-3; 7 bases match TRBD2. Trimming took 1 base from V and 5 from J; bases not matched to a gene: 6. From germline, CDR1 is SGHNT and CDR2 YENEEA. The CDR3 totals 15 residues. CDR3: CASSLASGTGDTQYF. The CDR3 bases are TGTGCCAGCAGCTTAGCAAGCGGGACCGGAGATACGCAGTATTTT.

This clone was observed a few times. V and J are TRBV4-1 and TRBJ1-2; 8 nucleotides line up with TRBD1. Unmatched junction bases numbered 2, after V lost 1 base and J lost 4 bases. This CDR3 is 14 amino acids long. The germline V gene encodes CDR1 MGHRA and CDR2 YSYEKL. CDR3 protein: CASSQGTGTYGYTF. The CDR3 region has the DNA TGCGCCAGCAGCCAAGGGACAGGGACCTATGGCTACACCTTC.

The chain recombines TRBV7-9 with TRBJ1-5; perhaps TRBD1 as D (5 bases). The germline CDR1 and CDR2 sequences are SEHNR and FQNEAQ (reference sequence). The V end was cut by 1 base, the J end by 10 bases, with 8 bases between. CDR3 size: 12 residues. The CDR3 coding sequence is TGTGCCAGCAGCTTAGAGGGGAGCCCCCAGCATTTT. Encoded protein: CASSLEGSPQHF.